This TCR beta chain was sequenced during a study of cytomegalovirus exposure and HLA in healthy donors. Whole-study results and caveats: Among the CMV-associated chains, three were confirmed in vitro as specific for CMV antigens.

Worth noting for this clone: Its specificity is unknown.

Looked up from germline, CDR1 is SGHNT and CDR2 is YYREEE (reference sequence). This CDR3 comprises 15 residues. After removal of 2 bases from V and 0 bases from J, the junction contained 5 bases not matched to a gene. PCR primers comprised 60 Vbeta and 13 Jbeta primers. The assay was immunoSEQ multiplex PCR, and TCRdb's table has in-frame clones only and misses some. The sample holds under 150,000 clones, around 83% seen once. All the people who gave samples were healthy bone marrow donors. The chain combines TRBV5-4 with TRBJ2-7; 7 nucleotides agree with TRBD1. The source of this sequence is a man between 45 and 60 years old in good health and CMV-seronegative. The sequencing sample was made of PBMCs. The CDR3 DNA reads TGTGCCAGCAGCTTACAGGGGTCGTCCTCCTACGAGCAGTACTTC. This sequence encodes CASSLQGSSSYEQYF.